This T cell receptor (beta chain) was retrieved from a study of T cells after yellow fever vaccination. In its sample, this clonotype was seen a few times. No antigen is known for it. By 5'RACE template switching, TCR cDNA was produced, with a universal primer site and UMIs added in the process. TCRdb fed the 5' RACE reads into MiXCR, producing one record per CDR3 protein. The table shows 610,000 or so distinct CDR3 sequences, with over 9% occurring only once. With 10 bases removed from V and 4 bases from J, the gap between germline ends came to 8 bases. The CDR3 runs 11 residues. Study-wide findings and caveats: Clones that expanded after primary vaccination mostly reappeared after the booster (96% CD4, around 87% CD8).

This clonotype originated in a man younger than 45 who received the YFV17D yellow fever vaccine. Sequences were derived from PBMCs, sampled on the day of the yellow fever booster vaccination. This rearrangement joins TRBV12-3 or TRBV12-4 to TRBJ2-4, with D unresolved. The CDR3 here is CATPSKNIQYF. CDR3 DNA: TGTGCCACCCCCTCGAAAAACATTCAGTACTTC.